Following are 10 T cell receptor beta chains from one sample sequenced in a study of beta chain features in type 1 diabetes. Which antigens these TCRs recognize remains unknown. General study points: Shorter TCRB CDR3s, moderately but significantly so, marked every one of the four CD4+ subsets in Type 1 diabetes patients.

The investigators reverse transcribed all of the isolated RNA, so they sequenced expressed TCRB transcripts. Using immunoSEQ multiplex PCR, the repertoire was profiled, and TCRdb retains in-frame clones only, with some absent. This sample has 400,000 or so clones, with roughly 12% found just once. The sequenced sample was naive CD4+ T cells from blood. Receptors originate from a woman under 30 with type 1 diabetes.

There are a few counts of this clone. The CDR3 sequence is CASSQDERESYNEQFF. The CDR3 coding sequence is TGTGCCAGCAGCCAAGATGAACGGGAGTCCTACAATGAGCAGTTCTTC. The rearrangement links TRBV4-2 to TRBJ2-1, with a weak D call TRBD2 (6 bases). The CDR3 has 16 residues. Germline assignment: CDR1 LGHNA and CDR2 YNFKEQ. V gave up 0 bases and J gave up 1 base, with 10 bases separating them.

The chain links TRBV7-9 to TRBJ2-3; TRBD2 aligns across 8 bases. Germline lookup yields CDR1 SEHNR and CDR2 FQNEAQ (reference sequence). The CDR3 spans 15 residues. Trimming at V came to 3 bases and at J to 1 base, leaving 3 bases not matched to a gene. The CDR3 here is CASSFGSGGTDTQYF. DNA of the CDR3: TGTGCCAGCAGCTTTGGTAGCGGGGGCACAGATACGCAGTATTTT.

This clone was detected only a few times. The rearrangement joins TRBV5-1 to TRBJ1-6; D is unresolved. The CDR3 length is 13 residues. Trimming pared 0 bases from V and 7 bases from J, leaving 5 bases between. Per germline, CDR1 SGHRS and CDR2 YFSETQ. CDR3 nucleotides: TGCGCCAGCAGCTTGGGTGCGAATTCACCCCTCCACTTT. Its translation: CASSLGANSPLHF. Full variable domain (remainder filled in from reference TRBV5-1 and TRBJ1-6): KAGVTQTPRYLIKTRGQQVTLSCSPISGHRSVSWYQQTPGQGLQFLFEYFSETQRNKGNFPGRFSGRQFSNSRSEMNVSTLELGDSALYLCASSLGANSPLHFGNGTRLTVT.

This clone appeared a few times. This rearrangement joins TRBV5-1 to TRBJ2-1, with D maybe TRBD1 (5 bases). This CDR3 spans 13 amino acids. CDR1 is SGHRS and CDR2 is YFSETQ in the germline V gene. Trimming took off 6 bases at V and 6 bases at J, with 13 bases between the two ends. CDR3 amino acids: CASNGDSLNEQFF. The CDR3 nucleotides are TGCGCCAGCAATGGTGACAGCCTCAATGAGCAGTTCTTC.

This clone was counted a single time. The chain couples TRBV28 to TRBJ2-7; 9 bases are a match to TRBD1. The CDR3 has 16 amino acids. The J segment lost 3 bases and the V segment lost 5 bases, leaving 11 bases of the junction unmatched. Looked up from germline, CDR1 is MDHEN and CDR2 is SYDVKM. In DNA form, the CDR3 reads TGTGCCAGCAGTCTCGGGGGACAGGGATATTTCTACGAGCAGTACTTC. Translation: CASSLGGQGYFYEQYF.

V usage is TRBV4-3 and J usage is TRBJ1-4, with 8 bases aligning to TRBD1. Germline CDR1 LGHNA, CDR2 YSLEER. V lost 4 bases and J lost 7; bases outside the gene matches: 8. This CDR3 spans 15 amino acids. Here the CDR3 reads CASSPQGAEGEKLFF. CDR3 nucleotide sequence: TGCGCCAGCAGCCCCCAGGGGGCAGAAGGTGAAAAACTGTTTTTT.

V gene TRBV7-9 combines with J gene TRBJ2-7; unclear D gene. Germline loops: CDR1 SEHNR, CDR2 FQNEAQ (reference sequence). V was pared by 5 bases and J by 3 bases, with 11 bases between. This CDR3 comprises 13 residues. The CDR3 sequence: CASSLPSRYEQYF. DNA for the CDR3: TGTGCCAGCAGCCTCCCGTCCCGCTACGAGCAGTACTTC.

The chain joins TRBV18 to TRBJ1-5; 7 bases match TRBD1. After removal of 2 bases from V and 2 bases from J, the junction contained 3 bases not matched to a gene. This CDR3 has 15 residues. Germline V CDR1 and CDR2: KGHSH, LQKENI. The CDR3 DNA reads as TGTGCCAGCTCACCAACAGGACAGGGCAATCAGCCCCAGCATTTT. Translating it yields CASSPTGQGNQPQHF.

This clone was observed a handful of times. This CDR3 is CASNLGQGNTEAFF. The CDR3 bases are TGTGCCAGCAACCTAGGACAGGGAAACACTGAAGCTTTCTTT. The chain links TRBV6-6 to TRBJ1-1; 8 nucleotides agree with TRBD1. Germline CDR1 and CDR2: MNHNY and SVGAGI (reference sequence). The CDR3 runs 14 residues. V shed 7 bases and J 2 bases; nucleotides not matched to a gene: 6.

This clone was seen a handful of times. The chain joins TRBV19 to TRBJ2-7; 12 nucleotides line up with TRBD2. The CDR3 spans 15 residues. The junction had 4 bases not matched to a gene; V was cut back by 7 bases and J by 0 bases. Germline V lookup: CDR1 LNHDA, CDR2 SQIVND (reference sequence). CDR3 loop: CASTRGLAGSYEQYF. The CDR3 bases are TGTGCCAGTACCAGGGGACTAGCGGGCTCCTACGAGCAGTACTTC.